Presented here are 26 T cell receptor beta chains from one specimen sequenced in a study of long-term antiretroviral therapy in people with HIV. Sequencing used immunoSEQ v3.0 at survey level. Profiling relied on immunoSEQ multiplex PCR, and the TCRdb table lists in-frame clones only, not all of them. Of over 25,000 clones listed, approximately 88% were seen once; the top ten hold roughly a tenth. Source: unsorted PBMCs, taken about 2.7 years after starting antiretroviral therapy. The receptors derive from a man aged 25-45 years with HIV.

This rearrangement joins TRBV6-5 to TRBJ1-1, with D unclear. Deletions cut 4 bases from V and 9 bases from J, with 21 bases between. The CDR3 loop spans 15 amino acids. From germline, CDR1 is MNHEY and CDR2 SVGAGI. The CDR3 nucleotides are TGTGCCAGCAGTTCTACGGAGGTCCTCTTAGGCAAAGCTTTCTTT. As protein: CASSSTEVLLGKAFF.

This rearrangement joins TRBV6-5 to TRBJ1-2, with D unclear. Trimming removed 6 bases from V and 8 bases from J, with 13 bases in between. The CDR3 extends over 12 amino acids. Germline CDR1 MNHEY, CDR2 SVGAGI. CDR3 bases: TGTGCCAGCAGCCCGGGGTTGTCGGGCTACACCTTC. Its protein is CASSPGLSGYTF.

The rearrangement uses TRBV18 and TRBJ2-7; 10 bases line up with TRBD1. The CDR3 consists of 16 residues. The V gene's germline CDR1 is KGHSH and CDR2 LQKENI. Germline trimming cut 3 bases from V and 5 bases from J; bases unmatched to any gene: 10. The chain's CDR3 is CASSPLPGQGFHEQYF. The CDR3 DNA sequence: TGTGCCAGCTCACCTTTGCCGGGACAGGGGTTCCACGAGCAGTACTTC.

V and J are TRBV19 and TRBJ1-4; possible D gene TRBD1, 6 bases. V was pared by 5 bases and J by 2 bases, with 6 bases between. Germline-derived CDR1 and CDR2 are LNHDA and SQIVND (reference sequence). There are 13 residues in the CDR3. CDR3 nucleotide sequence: TGTGCCAGTAGTCAGGGGACTAATGAAAAACTGTTTTTT. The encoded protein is CASSQGTNEKLFF.

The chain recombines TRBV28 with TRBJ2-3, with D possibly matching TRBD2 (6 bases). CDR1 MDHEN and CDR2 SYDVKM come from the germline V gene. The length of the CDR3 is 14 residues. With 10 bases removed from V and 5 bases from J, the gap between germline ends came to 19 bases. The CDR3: CAISGGMGRDTQYF. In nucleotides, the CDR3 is TGTGCCATCTCTGGCGGGATGGGCAGAGATACGCAGTATTTT. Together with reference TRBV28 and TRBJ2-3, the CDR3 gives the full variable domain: DVKVTQSSRYLVKRTGEKVFLECVQDMDHENMFWYRQDPGLGLRLIYFSYDVKMKEKGDIPEGYSVSREKKERFSLILESASTNQTSMYLCAISGGMGRDTQYFGPGTRLTVL.

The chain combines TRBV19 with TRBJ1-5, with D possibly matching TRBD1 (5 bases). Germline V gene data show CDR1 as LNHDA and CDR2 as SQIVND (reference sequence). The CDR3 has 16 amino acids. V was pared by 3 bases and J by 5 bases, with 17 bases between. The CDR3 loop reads CASSMRAGSMDQPQHF. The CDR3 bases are TGTGCCAGTAGTATGAGGGCAGGGTCCATGGATCAGCCCCAGCATTTT.

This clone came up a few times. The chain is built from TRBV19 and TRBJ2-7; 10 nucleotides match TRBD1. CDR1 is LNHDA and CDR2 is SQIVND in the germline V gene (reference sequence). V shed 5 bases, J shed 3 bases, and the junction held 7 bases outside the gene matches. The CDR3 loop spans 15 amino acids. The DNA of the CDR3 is TGTGCCAGTAGTCTGGCCGGGACAGGGGACTACGAGCAGTACTTC. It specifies CASSLAGTGDYEQYF.

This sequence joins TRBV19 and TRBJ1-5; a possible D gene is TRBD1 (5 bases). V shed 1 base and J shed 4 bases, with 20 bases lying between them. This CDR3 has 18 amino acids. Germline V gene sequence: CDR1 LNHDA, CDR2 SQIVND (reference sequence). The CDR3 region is CASSIGGRAVSSNQPQHF. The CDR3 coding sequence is TGTGCCAGTAGTATAGGCGGCAGGGCGGTTTCCAGTAATCAGCCCCAGCATTTT.

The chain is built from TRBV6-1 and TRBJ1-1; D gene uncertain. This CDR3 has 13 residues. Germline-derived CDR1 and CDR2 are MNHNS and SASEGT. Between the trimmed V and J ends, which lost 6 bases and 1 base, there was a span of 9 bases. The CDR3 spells CASREWGNTEAFF. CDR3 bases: TGTGCCAGCAGGGAATGGGGGAACACTGAAGCTTTCTTT.

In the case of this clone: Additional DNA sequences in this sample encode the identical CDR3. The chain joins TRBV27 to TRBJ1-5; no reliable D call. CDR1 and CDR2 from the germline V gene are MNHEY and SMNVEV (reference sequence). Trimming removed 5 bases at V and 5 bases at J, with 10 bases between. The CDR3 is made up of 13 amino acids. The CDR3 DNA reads TGTGCCAGCAGTAGAAAAGCCGATCAGCCCCAGCATTTT. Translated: CASSRKADQPQHF.

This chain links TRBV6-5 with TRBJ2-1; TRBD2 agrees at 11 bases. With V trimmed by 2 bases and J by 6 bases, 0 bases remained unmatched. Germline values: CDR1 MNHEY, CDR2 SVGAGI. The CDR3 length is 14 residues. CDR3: CASSYGTSGNEQFF. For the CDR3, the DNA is TGTGCCAGCAGTTACGGGACTAGCGGCAATGAGCAGTTCTTC.

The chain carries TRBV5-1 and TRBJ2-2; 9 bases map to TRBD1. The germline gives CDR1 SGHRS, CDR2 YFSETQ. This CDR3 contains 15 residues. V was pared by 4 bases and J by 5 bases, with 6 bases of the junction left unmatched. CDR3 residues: CASSPGQGMTGELFF. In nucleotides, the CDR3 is TGCGCCAGCAGCCCGGGACAGGGTATGACCGGGGAGCTGTTTTTT. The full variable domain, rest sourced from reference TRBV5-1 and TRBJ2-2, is KAGVTQTPRYLIKTRGQQVTLSCSPISGHRSVSWYQQTPGQGLQFLFEYFSETQRNKGNFPGRFSGRQFSNSRSEMNVSTLELGDSALYLCASSPGQGMTGELFFGEGSRLTVL.

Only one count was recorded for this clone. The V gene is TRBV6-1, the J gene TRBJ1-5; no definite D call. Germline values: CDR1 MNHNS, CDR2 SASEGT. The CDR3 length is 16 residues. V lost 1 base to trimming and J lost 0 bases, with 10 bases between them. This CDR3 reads CASSEGRVISNQPQHF. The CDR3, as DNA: TGTGCCAGCAGTGAAGGGCGGGTAATTAGCAATCAGCCCCAGCATTTT.

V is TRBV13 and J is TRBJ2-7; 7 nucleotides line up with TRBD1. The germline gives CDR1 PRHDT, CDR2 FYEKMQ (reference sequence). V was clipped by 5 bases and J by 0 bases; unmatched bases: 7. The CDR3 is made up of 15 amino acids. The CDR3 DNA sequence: TGTGCCAGCAGCCGGAGAGGGGGCGGCTCCTACGAGCAGTACTTC. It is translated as CASSRRGGGSYEQYF.

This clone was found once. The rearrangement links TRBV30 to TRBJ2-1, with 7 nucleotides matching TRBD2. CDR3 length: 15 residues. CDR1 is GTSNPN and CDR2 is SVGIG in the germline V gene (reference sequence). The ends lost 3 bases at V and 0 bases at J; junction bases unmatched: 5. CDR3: CAWSGERDSYNEQFF. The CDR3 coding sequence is TGTGCCTGGAGCGGCGAGCGGGACTCCTACAATGAGCAGTTCTTC. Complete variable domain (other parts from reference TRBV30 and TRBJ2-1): SQTIHQWPATLVQPVGSPLSLECTVEGTSNPNLYWYRQAAGRGLQLLFYSVGIGQISSEVPQNLSASRPQDRQFILSSKKLLLSDSGFYLCAWSGERDSYNEQFFGPGTRLTVL.

CDR3 sequence: CASSITGTEFSGANVLTF. The CDR3 DNA follows: TGTGCCAGCAGCATTACCGGGACAGAGTTCTCTGGGGCCAACGTCCTGACTTTC. The chain has TRBV13 and TRBJ2-6, with 7 bases that match TRBD1. Germline V lookup: CDR1 PRHDT, CDR2 FYEKMQ (reference sequence). The trim removed 5 bases at V and 0 bases at J, leaving 10 bases unmatched. The length of the CDR3 is 18 residues. Full variable domain (remainder filled in from reference TRBV13 and TRBJ2-6): AAGVIQSPRHLIKEKRETATLKCYPIPRHDTVYWYQQGPGQDPQFLISFYEKMQSDKGSIPDRFSAQQFSDYHSELNMSSLELGDSALYFCASSITGTEFSGANVLTFGAGSRLTVL.

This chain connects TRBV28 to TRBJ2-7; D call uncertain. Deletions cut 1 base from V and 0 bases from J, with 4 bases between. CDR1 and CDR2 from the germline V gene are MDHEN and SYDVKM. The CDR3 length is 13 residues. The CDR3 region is CASSLLDSYEQYF. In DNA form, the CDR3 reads TGTGCCAGCAGTTTATTGGACTCCTACGAGCAGTACTTC.

As DNA, the CDR3 is TGTGCCAGCAGTTTGGACGCAGGGGACGGTAATTCACCCCTCCACTTT. Its translation is CASSLDAGDGNSPLHF. The chain has TRBV27 and TRBJ1-6; perhaps TRBD1 as D (6 bases). With 3 bases removed from V and 6 bases from J, the gap between germline ends came to 15 bases. This CDR3 region has 16 residues. Germline V lookup: CDR1 MNHEY, CDR2 SMNVEV (reference sequence).

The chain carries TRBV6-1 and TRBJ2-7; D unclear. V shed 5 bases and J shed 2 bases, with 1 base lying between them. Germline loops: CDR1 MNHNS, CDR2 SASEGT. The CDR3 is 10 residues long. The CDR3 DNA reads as TGTGCCAGCAGTACCTACGAGCAGTACTTC. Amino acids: CASSTYEQYF.

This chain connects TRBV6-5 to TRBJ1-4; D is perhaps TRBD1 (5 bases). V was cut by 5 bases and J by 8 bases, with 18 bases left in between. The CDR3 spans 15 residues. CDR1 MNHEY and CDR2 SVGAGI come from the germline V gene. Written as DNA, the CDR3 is TGTGCCAGCAGTCCAAACAGGAAGGGATACGAAAAACTGTTTTTT. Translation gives CASSPNRKGYEKLFF.

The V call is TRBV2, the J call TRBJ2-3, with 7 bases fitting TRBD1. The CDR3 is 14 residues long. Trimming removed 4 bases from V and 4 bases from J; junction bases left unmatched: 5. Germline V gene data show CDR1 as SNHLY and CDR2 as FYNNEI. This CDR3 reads CASSVDRKADTQYF. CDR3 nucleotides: TGTGCCAGCAGTGTGGACAGGAAAGCAGATACGCAGTATTTT.

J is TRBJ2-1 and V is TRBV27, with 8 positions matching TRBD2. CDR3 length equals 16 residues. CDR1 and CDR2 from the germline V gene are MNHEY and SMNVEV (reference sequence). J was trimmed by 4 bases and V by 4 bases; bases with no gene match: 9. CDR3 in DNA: TGTGCCAGCAGTTCAGCGGAGCGGGGGATTTACAATGAGCAGTTCTTC. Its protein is CASSSAERGIYNEQFF.

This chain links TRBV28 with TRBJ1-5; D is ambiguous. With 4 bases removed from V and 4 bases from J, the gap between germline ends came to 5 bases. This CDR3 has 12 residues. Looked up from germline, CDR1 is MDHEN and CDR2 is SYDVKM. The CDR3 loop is CASSYGNQPQHF. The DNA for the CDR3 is TGTGCCAGCAGTTACGGGAATCAGCCCCAGCATTTT.

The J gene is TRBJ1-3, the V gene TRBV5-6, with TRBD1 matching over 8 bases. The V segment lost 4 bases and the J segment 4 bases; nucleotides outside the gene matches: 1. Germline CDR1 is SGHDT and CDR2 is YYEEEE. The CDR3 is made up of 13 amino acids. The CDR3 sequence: CASSRDRGNTIYF. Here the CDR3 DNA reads TGTGCCAGCAGCCGGGACAGGGGAAACACCATATATTTT.

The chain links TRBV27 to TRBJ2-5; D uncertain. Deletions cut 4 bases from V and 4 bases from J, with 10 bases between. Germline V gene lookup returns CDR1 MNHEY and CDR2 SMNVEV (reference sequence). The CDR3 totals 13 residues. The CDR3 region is CASSWGPPETQYF. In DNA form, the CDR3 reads TGTGCCAGCAGTTGGGGTCCTCCAGAGACCCAGTACTTC.

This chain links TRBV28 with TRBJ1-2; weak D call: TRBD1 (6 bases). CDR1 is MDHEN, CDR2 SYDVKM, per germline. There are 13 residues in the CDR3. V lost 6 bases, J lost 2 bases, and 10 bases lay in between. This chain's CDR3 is CASSHRENYGYTF. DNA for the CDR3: TGTGCCAGCAGCCACAGGGAAAACTATGGCTACACCTTC.